Listed below are T cell receptor beta chains from one sample, sequenced in a study of T cells in Graves' hyperthyroidism and ophthalmopathy. TCRdb independently ran MiXCR on the multiplex PCR reads; one entry per CDR3 protein. The sample yields 700,000 or so distinct CDR3 sequences, approximately 16% seen once. Sequencing was carried out using blood. The receptor set was obtained from a young man with Graves' hyperthyroidism. Both conserved end residues are part of each CDR3. D genes are given only for firm matches. Part of the rows lack a size; the others show once, few, many or a class for expanded clones.

D | J | size | V | DNA | CDR3
TRBD1 | TRBJ2-7 | NA | TRBV15 | TGTGCCACCAGCAGAGGGACAGGGGACTACGAGCAGTACTTC | CATSRGTGDYEQYF
NA | TRBJ2-7 | few | TRBV5-1 | TGCGCCAGCAGCTCCGGGGGCGGACTTACCTCCTACGAGCAGTACTTC | CASSSGGGLTSYEQYF
NA | TRBJ2-1 | many | TRBV28 | TGTGCCAGCAGTTCCCCTCCTCCGGGTCGTGGGCAGAATGAGCAGTTCTTC | CASSSPPPGRGQNEQFF
NA | TRBJ2-5 | many | TRBV10-3 | TGTGCCATCAGTGAGCGAGGGCAGGCGATCGAAGAGACCCAGTACTTC | CAISERGQAIEETQYF
NA | TRBJ2-5 | many | TRBV7-9 | TGTGCCAGCAGCTTAGCCGGGGTTGAGACCCAGTACTTC | CASSLAGVETQYF
NA | TRBJ2-2 | once | TRBV5-4 | TGTGCCAGCAGCCGACAGTCCCTAATCAGCCTCGGGGAGCTGTTTTTT | CASSRQSLISLGELFF
NA | TRBJ1-2 | many | TRBV3-1 | TGTGCCAGCAGCCAACTCCACTCCGGGGGGATCTATGGCTACACCTTC | CASSQLHSGGIYGYTF
NA | TRBJ2-7 | few | TRBV28 | TGTGCCAGCAGCCCGGGATTGACTCTCTACGAGCAGTACTTC | CASSPGLTLYEQYF
NA | TRBJ2-1 | many | TRBV7-9 | TGTGCCAGCAGCTTTAGGAACTCCTACAATGAGCAGTTCTTC | CASSFRNSYNEQFF
NA | TRBJ1-5 | many | TRBV6-2/TRBV6-3 | TGTGCCAGCAGCCCCGCTAGCAATCAGCCCCAGCATTTT | CASSPASNQPQHF
NA | TRBJ1-1 | NA | TRBV20-1 | TGCAGTGCTAGAGTATTCCCGAGAAGTGAAGCTTTCTTT | CSARVFPRSEAFF
NA | TRBJ2-1 | NA | TRBV30 | TGTGCCTGGAGTGGGGGGGGCTACTCCTACAATGAGCAGTTCTTC | CAWSGGGYSYNEQFF
TRBD1 | TRBJ2-5 | few | TRBV10-3 | TGTGCCATCAGTGAAGCGGACAGGGTAGAGGCCCAGTACTTC | CAISEADRVEAQYF
NA | TRBJ1-5 | few | TRBV20-1 | TGCAGTGCTAGGGGGAATAGCAATCAGCCCCAGCATTTT | CSARGNSNQPQHF
NA | TRBJ2-7 | NA | TRBV19 | TGTGCCAGTAGTCTCCGGTGGAGCGGATCTTACGAGCAGTACTTC | CASSLRWSGSYEQYF
NA | TRBJ1-5 | few | TRBV6-1 | TGTGCCAGCAGTAAGAGAAATCAGCCCCAGCATTTT | CASSKRNQPQHF
NA | TRBJ2-2 | NA | TRBV20-1 | TGCAGTGCTAGAGATCGTAGGGAGGGGGGGACCGGGGAGCTGTTTTTT | CSARDRREGGTGELFF
NA | TRBJ1-1 | NA | TRBV7-2 | TGTGCCAGCAGGCGCCCAGAGGGAGGAAACACTGAAGCTTTCTTT | CASRRPEGGNTEAFF
NA | TRBJ2-5 | NA | TRBV12-3/TRBV12-4 | TGTGCCAGCAGTTTAGCGGGAGTGAGAGAGACCCAGTGCTTC | CASSLAGVRETQCF
NA | TRBJ1-1 | many | TRBV28 | TGTGCCAGCAGGGAGGACACTGAAGCTTTCTTT | CASREDTEAFF
NA | TRBJ2-7 | NA | TRBV3-1 | TGTGCCAGCAGCCAAAGTGGGGCCTTCTACGAGCAGTACTTC | CASSQSGAFYEQYF
NA | TRBJ2-1 | NA | TRBV5-1 | TGCGCCAGCAGAGAAGGCGGGCTGGACCCAAGGGAAGAGCAGTTCTTC | CASREGGLDPREEQFF
NA | TRBJ2-3 | many | TRBV7-9 | TGTGCCAGCAGCCCTGAACTAGCCACAGATACGCAGTATTTT | CASSPELATDTQYF
NA | TRBJ1-2 | few | TRBV14 | TGTGCCAGCAGCCTAGTCGCGGCAGTAGATGGCTACACCTTC | CASSLVAAVDGYTF
NA | TRBJ2-5 | many | TRBV27 | TGTGCCAGCAGTTCACTCCGGCCCGATGGGCAAGAGACCCAGTACTTC | CASSSLRPDGQETQYF
TRBD2 | TRBJ2-1 | NA | TRBV19 | TGTGCCAGTAGTAAAGTTGGCGGGGGGTACAATGAGCAGTTCTTC | CASSKVGGGYNEQFF
TRBD2 | TRBJ2-7 | few | TRBV28 | TGTGCCAGCAGGAATGTAGCGGGGGGCTCCTACGAGCAGTACTTC | CASRNVAGGSYEQYF
NA | TRBJ1-1 | many | TRBV28 | TGTGCCAGCAGTTTGGATAAGACTGAAGCTTTCTTT | CASSLDKTEAFF
TRBD1 | TRBJ2-5 | NA | TRBV6-6 | TGTGCCAGCAGTTACAGGGGACAGGGGGCCCTAGCGGGAAAACAAGAGACCCAGTACTTC | CASSYRGQGALAGKQETQYF
NA | TRBJ2-7 | few | TRBV7-2 | TGTGCCAGCTCGAGCCCTTGGACCTACGAGCAGTACTTC | CASSSPWTYEQYF
NA | TRBJ2-3 | many | TRBV7-3 | TGTGCCAGCCAGAGGGGGGGGTCTAGCACAGATACGCAGTATTTT | CASQRGGSSTDTQYF
NA | TRBJ1-5 | few | TRBV12-3/TRBV12-4 | TGTGCCAGCAGCCAACTCGACACCAGCAATCAGCCCCAGCATTTT | CASSQLDTSNQPQHF
TRBD2 | TRBJ2-3 | NA | TRBV7-8 | TGTGCCAGCAGCTCCCCCCTTTCCGTGGCGGGAGACGGAACAGATACGCAGTATTTT | CASSSPLSVAGDGTDTQYF
TRBD2 | TRBJ2-3 | many | TRBV7-2 | TGTGCCAGCAGCCTATCCGCAGCCGGGACTAGCGGGAGCTGGAAAGATACGCAGTATTTT | CASSLSAAGTSGSWKDTQYF
NA | TRBJ1-1 | many | TRBV12-3/TRBV12-4 | TGTGCCAGCAGTATCCGGGAGGGCACTGAAGCTTTCTTT | CASSIREGTEAFF
TRBD1 | TRBJ2-7 | many | TRBV27 | TGTGCCAGCACCGTCACAGGGGGTGTCACCGAGCAGTACTTC | CASTVTGGVTEQYF
NA | TRBJ1-1 | NA | TRBV7-9 | TGTGCCAGCAGCTTACCGGGACGTTTTGACACTGAAGCTTTCTTT | CASSLPGRFDTEAFF
NA | TRBJ1-6 | few | TRBV5-1 | TGCGCCAGCAGCTTGGATGGGACCTATAATTCACCCCTCCACTTT | CASSLDGTYNSPLHF
NA | TRBJ2-7 | few | TRBV4-1 | TGCGCCAGCAGCCAAAACAGGGTTACCTACGAGCAGTACTTC | CASSQNRVTYEQYF
TRBD2 | TRBJ2-7 | many | TRBV5-1 | TGCGCCAGCAGCTTGATGACTAGCGGGACCCCCTACGAGCAGTACTTC | CASSLMTSGTPYEQYF
NA | TRBJ2-7 | few | TRBV28 | TGTGCCAGCAGTTTAGGGCGCAGCTTTTACGAGCAGTACTTC | CASSLGRSFYEQYF
TRBD2 | TRBJ2-3 | few | TRBV19 | TGTGCCAGTAGCAAGATGGGACTAGCGGGAGGAGGAGATACGCAGTATTTT | CASSKMGLAGGGDTQYF
NA | TRBJ1-1 | NA | TRBV12-3/TRBV12-4 | TGTGCCAGCAGTTTCAGGGGTGGGGGCACTGAAGCTTTCTTT | CASSFRGGGTEAFF
NA | TRBJ2-3 | many | TRBV11-2 | TGTGCCAGCAGCTTGGGGGGAGGGGGCCCCACAGATACGCAGTATTTT | CASSLGGGGPTDTQYF
NA | TRBJ1-5 | NA | TRBV6-1 | TGTGCCAGCAGGAAAAATAGCAATCAGCCCCAGCATTTT | CASRKNSNQPQHF
NA | TRBJ2-5 | NA | TRBV4-1 | TGCGCCAGCAGCCAAGGGCAACTAGTGATCCTCCAAGAGACCCAGTACTTC | CASSQGQLVILQETQYF
TRBD2 | TRBJ2-3 | NA | TRBV12-3/TRBV12-4 | TGTGCCAGCAGTTTATGGGGGGGAGATACGCAGTATTTT | CASSLWGGDTQYF
NA | TRBJ2-2 | few | TRBV13 | TGTGCCAGCAGCTTCAGGGAGGACGGGGAGCTGTTTTTT | CASSFREDGELFF
NA | TRBJ2-7 | NA | TRBV2 | TGTGCCAGTGGGACACAAAGCTCCTACGAGCAGTACTTC | CASGTQSSYEQYF
TRBD2 | TRBJ2-2 | NA | TRBV7-3 | TGTGCCAGCAGCCCCGGCGCGGGAGGGACCGGGGAGCTGTTTTTT | CASSPGAGGTGELFF
NA | TRBJ1-6 | few | TRBV28 | TGTGCCAGCAGTTTATCTATCTTGAGGGATTCACCCCTCCACTTT | CASSLSILRDSPLHF
NA | TRBJ2-2 | few | TRBV7-9 | TGTGCCAGCAGCTTAGGATGGGCTCCGAACACCGGGGAGCTGTTTTTT | CASSLGWAPNTGELFF
TRBD1 | TRBJ2-2 | few | TRBV11-2 | TGTGCCAGCAGCTCACCGGGACAGATAATGAACACCGGGGAGCTGTTTTTT | CASSSPGQIMNTGELFF
NA | TRBJ1-2 | NA | TRBV19 | TGTGCCAGTAACAGGGAAGAGGTTGGCTACACCTTC | CASNREEVGYTF
TRBD1 | TRBJ2-2 | few | TRBV28 | TGTGCCAGCACCCCAATGGGGACAGCAGCCGGGGAGCTGTTTTTT | CASTPMGTAAGELFF
TRBD2 | TRBJ2-5 | few | TRBV20-1 | TGCAGTGCTAGAGTGCTTAGCGGGGGGGACCAGTACTTC | CSARVLSGGDQYF
TRBD2 | TRBJ2-5 | many | TRBV3-1 | TGTGCCAGCGGTCGGCGGGAGGGGAAAAAGACCCAGTACTTC | CASGRREGKKTQYF
NA | TRBJ1-5 | NA | TRBV7-3 | TGTGCCAGCAGCTTGCGTACACGACCCCATAGCAATCAGCCCCAGCATTTT | CASSLRTRPHSNQPQHF